This T cell receptor beta chain was captured by sequencing in a study of cytomegalovirus exposure and HLA in healthy donors. Study observations and caveats: Association of 16,951 TCR beta sequences with HLA alleles was found at 0.05 false discovery rate in a later analysis. Fewer N-insertions (relative to the roughly 720-donor mean) were reportedly seen in an Asian-associated ancestry cluster in a later analysis.

Note on this clone: The antigen is undetermined.

CDR3 length equals 13 residues. V gave up 4 bases and J gave up 10 bases, with 19 bases separating them. Germline CDR1 SQVTM, CDR2 ANQGSEA. PCR used 60 Vbeta primers and 13 Jbeta primers. Profiled with immunoSEQ multiplex PCR; TCRdb holds only in-frame clones, not every one. Of roughly 100,000 clones in the sample, about 83% were seen once. The receptor was derived from a man aged 18-30 years in good health and CMV-seronegative. V is TRBV29-1 and J is TRBJ1-1; D possibly corresponds to TRBD1 (5 bases). The sequencing sample was made of PBMCs. CDR3 sequence (DNA): TGCAGCGTTGGTCTAGGGGCAGGGCGAAGAGCTTTCTTT. It specifies CSVGLGAGRRAFF.